These 6 T cell receptor beta chains share one sample of origin, sequenced in a study. In TCRdb, the 5' RACE reads were re-called with MiXCR into one record per CDR3 protein. Counted here are about 62,000 distinct CDR3 sequences, just under 30% occurring once; the ten biggest clones make up around 2.5%. Specimen: tumor-infiltrating naive CD4+ T cells sorted from the breast tumor. As for subset: naive CD4+ T cells, CD4+CD45RA+CD25-. The receptor set was obtained from a female donor with breast cancer.

This clonotype was counted a few times. Likely a read error: the CDR3 ends without its conserved phenylalanine or tryptophan. V is TRBV5-5 and J is TRBJ2-1; D call uncertain. The CDR3 totals 14 residues. V lost 0 bases, J lost 9 bases, and 13 bases lay in between. Germline CDR1 is SGHKS and CDR2 is YYEKEE (reference sequence). The CDR3 region has the DNA TGTGCCAGCAGCTTGGTTGGTCAGACCGGTGAGCAGTTCCTC. Its protein is CASSLVGQTGEQFL.

V gene TRBV7-8 combines with J gene TRBJ1-3; D is uncertain. Germline V lookup: CDR1 SGHVS, CDR2 FQNEAQ. This CDR3 has 14 amino acids. Trimming stripped 5 bases from V and 0 bases from J, with 8 bases between. CDR3: CASSPSTSGNTIYF. CDR3 sequence (DNA): TGTGCCAGCAGCCCCTCTACCTCTGGAAACACCATATATTTT.

This clonotype has just a few counts. The gene calls are TRBV5-6 and TRBJ2-3; D is perhaps TRBD2 (5 bases). Germline V gives CDR1 SGHDT, CDR2 YYEEEE. V lost 4 bases and J lost 0, with 15 bases in between. The CDR3 is made up of 16 amino acids. In DNA form, the CDR3 reads TGTGCCAGCAGCATCTATCGGGGTGCTAGCACAGATACGCAGTATTTT. As protein: CASSIYRGASTDTQYF.

This clonotype occurred a few times. The chain joins TRBV15 to TRBJ1-6; D is unresolved. V shed 5 bases and J shed 10 bases, with 12 bases lying between them. This CDR3 has 13 amino acids. Germline assignment: CDR1 LNHNV and CDR2 YYDKDF (reference sequence). The CDR3 spells CATSVAEYSPLHF. DNA of the CDR3: TGTGCCACCAGCGTGGCAGAGTACTCACCCCTCCACTTT.

This sequence joins TRBV20-1 and TRBJ1-2; D ambiguous. CDR1 DFQATT and CDR2 SNEGSKA come from the germline V gene (reference sequence). The CDR3 totals 13 residues. V shed 2 bases and J shed 5 bases, with 12 bases lying between them. CDR3 residues: CSARWTASYGYTF. CDR3 nucleotides: TGCAGTGCTAGATGGACGGCAAGTTATGGCTACACCTTC.

At least ten counts were recorded for this clonotype. This sequence joins TRBV11-2 and TRBJ2-7; 7 bases agree with TRBD1. The CDR3 length is 16 residues. J gave up 2 bases and V 1 base, and 8 bases lay outside the gene matches. CDR1 and CDR2 (germline): SGHAT, FQNNGV. The CDR3 is CASSLATGQIAYEQYF. Here the CDR3 DNA reads TGTGCCAGCAGCTTAGCCACGGGACAGATAGCCTACGAGCAGTACTTC.